Listed here is a single TCR beta chain. No antigen is known for it. This entry is derived from a study of identifying expanded T cells in peripheral blood. Study results and caveats: Approximately 1.2 clones differed between technical replicates, versus roughly 16 and 20 over time.

Collection occurred without any documented infections or immune events in donors. TCRdb keeps only in-frame clones here, not all; method: immunoSEQ multiplex PCR. The repertoire includes about 110,000 clones, around 88% of them detected once, and around 17% sits in the top ten. The sequence derives from a person aged 18 to 75 in good health. Sequenced input: blood.

The CDR3 DNA reads as TGTGCCAGCAGTCTAGCGGGGGGGTACAATGAGCAGTTCTTC. The encoded protein is CASSLAGGYNEQFF. The V and J genes are TRBV7-9 and TRBJ2-1; 12 bases match TRBD2. The germline CDR1 and CDR2 sequences are SEHNR and FQNEAQ (reference sequence). The V segment lost 6 bases and the J segment 4 bases; nucleotides outside the gene matches: 1. The CDR3 runs 14 residues. Supplemented by reference TRBV7-9 and TRBJ2-1, the full variable domain reads DTGVSQNPRHKITKRGQNVTFRCDPISEHNRLYWYRQTLGQGPEFLTYFQNEAQLEKSRLLSDRFSAERPKGSFSTLEIQRTEQGDSAMYLCASSLAGGYNEQFFGPGTRLTVL.